The rows below give T cell receptor beta chains drawn from one sample of a study of blood T cell repertoires in COVID-19. The repertoire was sequenced with immunoSEQ multiplex PCR; TCRdb's copy has only in-frame clones and lacks some. The sample has approximately 290,000 clones, around nine tenths seen once. Material: peripheral blood. These receptors came from a man aged 25 to 45 with acute or convalescent COVID-19. Each CDR3 is given with its conserved first and last residue. A D gene is named only where the DNA matches it firmly. Some rows mark clone size as missing; the rest say once, few, many or name a class of expanded clone.

clone_size	d_call	v_call	j_call	cdr3_nt	cdr3_aa
NA	TRBD2	TRBV3-1/TRBV3-2	TRBJ2-1	TGTGCCAGCGGGGAGGGCTCCTACAATGAGCAGTTCTTC	CASGEGSYNEQFF
once	NA	TRBV28	TRBJ1-5	TGTGCCAGCAGTTTAAGGGGTATCAATCAGCCCCAGCATTTT	CASSLRGINQPQHF
NA	TRBD2	TRBV5-1	TRBJ2-2	TGCGCCAGCACTCCGATGGCGGGACTACGCACCGGGGAGCTGTTTTTT	CASTPMAGLRTGELFF
NA	NA	TRBV6-4	TRBJ1-2	TGTGCCAGCAGTGAACAGGGTTCTTCCTATGGCTACACCTTC	CASSEQGSSYGYTF
NA	TRBD1	TRBV4-1	TRBJ1-5	TGCGCCAGCAGCCAAAAGGGGGCCCTTAGGCAGCCCCAGCATTTT	CASSQKGALRQPQHF
once	NA	TRBV28	TRBJ1-5	TGTGCCAGCAGTTTAATTAGACAGGATAATCAGCCCCAGCATTTT	CASSLIRQDNQPQHF
NA	TRBD1	TRBV5-1	TRBJ1-6	TGCGCCAGCAGCACAGGGGGATCGGGGAATTCACCCCTCCACTTT	CASSTGGSGNSPLHF
NA	TRBD1	TRBV12-5	TRBJ2-7	TGTGCTAGTGGTCCCCAGACAGGGTGGTTTGAGCAGTACTTC	CASGPQTGWFEQYF
NA	TRBD1	TRBV2	TRBJ2-2	TGTGCCACCGGACGACAGGGCGGCGCTGGGGAGCTGTTTTTT	CATGRQGGAGELFF
NA	TRBD2	TRBV10-3	TRBJ2-1	TGTGCCATCAGTGAGTCGACCGGGACTAGCGGGAGCGAGCAGTTCTTC	CAISESTGTSGSEQFF
NA	NA	TRBV2	TRBJ2-1	TGTGCCAGCAGTGAAGCTCAGGGCTACAATGAGCAGTTCTTC	CASSEAQGYNEQFF
NA	NA	TRBV24-1	TRBJ2-1	TGTGCCACCAGTGACTATACAGCCTACAATGAGCAGTTCTTC	CATSDYTAYNEQFF
NA	TRBD1	TRBV28	TRBJ1-1	TGTGCCAGCATCAACTTCCAGGGGGATGCTTTCTTT	CASINFQGDAFF
NA	NA	TRBV6-5	TRBJ1-1	TGTGCCAGCTCTCACCTCTCGGGGGAAACTGAAGCTTTCTTT	CASSHLSGETEAFF
NA	NA	TRBV19	TRBJ1-1	TGTGCCACCTCCCTCAGGGGAACAGAAGCTTTCTTT	CATSLRGTEAFF
NA	NA	TRBV12-3/TRBV12-4	TRBJ2-1	TGTGCCAGCAGTTTTCAGGGGTTGAATGAGCAGTTCTTC	CASSFQGLNEQFF
few	NA	TRBV2	TRBJ1-5	TGTGCCAGCAGCCCTGACATTTTTAGCAATCAGCCCCAGCATTTT	CASSPDIFSNQPQHF
NA	NA	TRBV19	TRBJ2-3	TGTGCCAGTCGGATGAGGCCTTCCCCCACAGATACGCAGTATTTT	CASRMRPSPTDTQYF
NA	TRBD1	TRBV5-1	TRBJ2-1	TGCGCCAGCAGCTATCAAGACAGGGGAAACAATGAGCAGTTCTTC	CASSYQDRGNNEQFF
few	NA	TRBV4-2	TRBJ2-3	TGTGCCAGCAGCCAAGGAGGAGGGAGCCCCGATACGCAGTATTTT	CASSQGGGSPDTQYF
NA	NA	TRBV20-1	TRBJ2-5	TGCAGTGCTAGTCTGCGGACAGAGCAAGAGACCCAGTACTTC	CSASLRTEQETQYF
NA	NA	TRBV2	TRBJ2-4	TGTGCCAGCAGTGAAACCTTGCGGGCCAAAAACATTCAGTACTTC	CASSETLRAKNIQYF
NA	TRBD1	TRBV10-3	TRBJ1-1	TGTGCCATAAGACAGGGCGACACTGAAGCTTTCTTT	CAIRQGDTEAFF
once	NA	TRBV4-1	TRBJ2-1	TGCGCCAGCAGCCAAGGACTTGGCCAACACAATGAGCAGTTCTTC	CASSQGLGQHNEQFF
NA	NA	TRBV7-2	TRBJ1-4	TGTGCCAGCGGCCCGGGGACTCGGGCAACTAATGAAAAACTGTTTTTT	CASGPGTRATNEKLFF
NA	TRBD2	TRBV4-1	TRBJ2-1	TGCGCCAGCAGGCCGAATCCGGGACTAGAGGCCTACAATGAGCAGTTCTTC	CASRPNPGLEAYNEQFF
NA	NA	TRBV28	TRBJ1-4	TGTGCCAGCAGTTTCTTGCGCGTCGGAGGTCTGGATGAAAAACTGTTTTTT	CASSFLRVGGLDEKLFF
NA	NA	TRBV18	TRBJ1-1	TGTGCCAGCTCACCCCGGGACAACGGAAACACTGAAGCTTTCTTT	CASSPRDNGNTEAFF
NA	TRBD2	TRBV18	TRBJ2-5	TGTGCCAGCTCACTGAGCGGCGGGAGAGAGACCCAGTACTTC	CASSLSGGRETQYF
NA	NA	TRBV28	TRBJ1-5	TGTGCCAGCCGAGCCGGGGGGGTAGGTCAGCCCCAGCATTTT	CASRAGGVGQPQHF
once	NA	TRBV5-1	TRBJ2-2	TGCGCCAGCAGGTTGCGGGAAACCGGGGAGCTGTTTTTT	CASRLRETGELFF
NA	TRBD1	TRBV5-4	TRBJ2-7	TGTGCCAGCAGCGGGACAGGGGACCTCTACGAGCAGTACTTC	CASSGTGDLYEQYF
NA	TRBD1	TRBV18	TRBJ2-1	TGTGCCAGCGAAACCGGGACAGGGCTCAACAATGAGCAGTTCTTC	CASETGTGLNNEQFF
once	NA	TRBV5-1	TRBJ1-1	TGCGCCAGCAGCTTTTCATTGGGAGGGGTGAATGAAGCTTTCTTT	CASSFSLGGVNEAFF
NA	TRBD1	TRBV5-4	TRBJ1-6	TGTGCCAGCAGCCCGGACAGGGGGCGCGGTTCACCCCTCCACTTT	CASSPDRGRGSPLHF
NA	TRBD1	TRBV27	TRBJ1-2	TGTGCCAGCAGTTTCTCCGGGAGGGGGCATGGCTACACCTTC	CASSFSGRGHGYTF
NA	NA	TRBV5-8	TRBJ2-1	TGTGCCAGCAGCTTGGCTGGGGCCGCGAGACTTTACAATGAGCAGTTCTTC	CASSLAGAARLYNEQFF
NA	NA	TRBV6-5	TRBJ1-1	TGTGCCACCTCACAGATCCCGAACACTGAAGCTTTCTTT	CATSQIPNTEAFF
NA	TRBD1	TRBV29-1	TRBJ2-5	TGCAGCGGGGGACAGGTTGCGGAGACCCAGTACTTC	CSGGQVAETQYF
NA	NA	TRBV19	TRBJ1-6	TGTGCCAGTAGTATATCGGGGAACTATAATTCACCCCTCCACTTT	CASSISGNYNSPLHF
once	NA	TRBV25-1	TRBJ1-3	TGTGCCAGCAGTGAATGGGGGCCCCACTCTGGAAACACCATATATTTT	CASSEWGPHSGNTIYF
NA	NA	TRBV3-1/TRBV3-2	TRBJ1-6	TGTGCCAGCAGCCACGATTACAGGAGTAATTCACCCCTCCACTTT	CASSHDYRSNSPLHF